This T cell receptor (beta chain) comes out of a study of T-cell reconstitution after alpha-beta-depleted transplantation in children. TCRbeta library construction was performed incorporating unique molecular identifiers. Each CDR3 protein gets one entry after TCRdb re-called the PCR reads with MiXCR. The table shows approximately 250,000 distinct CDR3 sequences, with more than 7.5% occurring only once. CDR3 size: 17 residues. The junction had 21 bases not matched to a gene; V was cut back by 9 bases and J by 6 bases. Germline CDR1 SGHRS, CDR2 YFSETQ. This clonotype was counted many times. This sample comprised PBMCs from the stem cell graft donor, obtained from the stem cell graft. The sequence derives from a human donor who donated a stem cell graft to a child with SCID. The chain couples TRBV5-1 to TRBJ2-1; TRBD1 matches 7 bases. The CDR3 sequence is CATQNGLTRGLGNEQFF. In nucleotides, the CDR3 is TGCGCCACCCAGAACGGGCTAACGAGGGGGCTAGGCAATGAGCAGTTCTTC.